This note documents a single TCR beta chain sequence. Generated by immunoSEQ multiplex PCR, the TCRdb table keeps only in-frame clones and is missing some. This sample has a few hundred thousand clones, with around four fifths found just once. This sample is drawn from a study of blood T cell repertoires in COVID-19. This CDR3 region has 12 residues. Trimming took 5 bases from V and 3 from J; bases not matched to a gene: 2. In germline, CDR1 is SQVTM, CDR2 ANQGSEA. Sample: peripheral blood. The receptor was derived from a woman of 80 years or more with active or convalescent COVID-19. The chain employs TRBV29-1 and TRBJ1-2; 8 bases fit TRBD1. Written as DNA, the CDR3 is TGCAGCGTTCGGACAGGGTACTATGGCTACACCTTC. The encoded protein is CSVRTGYYGYTF.